This TCR beta chain comes out of a study of control samples from healthy donors and cancer patients (dated by TCRdb to about 2020). With regard to this clone: Which antigen it targets is not known. No much larger clone is present one base from it, and per-base qualities are unavailable.

After removal of 2 bases from V and 7 bases from J, the junction retains 1 base not matched to a gene. The CDR3 spans 14 residues, from the cysteine through the phenylalanine. Solely the CDR3 DNA is kept, with 42 bases framed from the first base. For CDR1 and CDR2, the germline V gene (reference sequence) lists SEHNR and FQNEAQ. Library preparation employed the immunoSEQ multiplex PCR assay. Not all clones reach the TCRdb copy of this immuneACCESS table, which keeps in-frame sequences only. Checked studies attribute under half of the gap to unresolved V genes and leave the rest unexplained. This sample lists around 26,000 clones; roughly four fifths were detected once. The ten largest clonotypes hold about 23% of the sample.

In this chain, TRBV7-9 is recombined with TRBJ2-1, with 11 junctional bases fitting TRBD2. The TCR originated in a man aged 55 to 70 with colorectal cancer. Material: PBMCs. The CDR3 here reads CASSLLAGGNEQFF. The nucleotide sequence reads as follows: TGTGCCAGCAGCTTACTAGCGGGGGGTAATGAGCAGTTCTTC.